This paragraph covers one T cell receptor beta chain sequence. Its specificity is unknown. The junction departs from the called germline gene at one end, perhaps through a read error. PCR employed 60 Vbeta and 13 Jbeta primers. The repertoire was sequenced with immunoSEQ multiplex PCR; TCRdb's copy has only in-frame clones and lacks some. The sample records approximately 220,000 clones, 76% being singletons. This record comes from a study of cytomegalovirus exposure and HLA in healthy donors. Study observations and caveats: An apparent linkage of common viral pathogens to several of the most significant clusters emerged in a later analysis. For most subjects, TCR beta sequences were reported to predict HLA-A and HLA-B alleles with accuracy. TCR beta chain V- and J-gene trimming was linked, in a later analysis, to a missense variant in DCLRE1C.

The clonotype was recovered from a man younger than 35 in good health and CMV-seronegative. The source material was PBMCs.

The CDR3 loop is CSSSLPRAGDRTYEQYF. The CDR3 nucleotides read TGTTCCAGCAGCTTACCTAGGGCCGGGGACAGGACCTACGAGCAGTACTTC. The genes are TRBV7-9 and TRBJ2-7, with 8 nucleotides matching TRBD1. Germline-derived CDR1 and CDR2 are SEHNR and FQNEAQ (reference sequence). The CDR3 runs to 17 residues.